One sample yielded the 10 T cell receptor beta chains listed below, sequenced in a study of patients and donors after allogeneic stem cell transplantation. TCRdb re-analysed the RT-PCR reads in MiXCR, keeping a single row per CDR3 protein. This repertoire shows around 29,000 distinct CDR3 sequences, 37% found once; its top ten account for around 76%. Sequencing input: blood, either unsorted or a sorted T cell fraction (not recorded which). Source of these receptors: a human donor who was either an allogeneic HSCT recipient or a stem cell or donor lymphocyte infusion donor (not recorded which). It is not recorded whose cells these are; they may come from a transplant donor.

This clonotype was detected only a few times. V usage is TRBV7-2 and J usage is TRBJ2-3; a possible D gene is TRBD2 (5 bases). The CDR3 contains 14 residues. V lost 5 bases and J lost 4, with 13 bases in between. Germline lookup yields CDR1 SGHTA and CDR2 FQGNSA. The CDR3 loop is CASSIRRFPDTQYF. In DNA form, the CDR3 reads TGTGCCAGCAGCATCCGGAGGTTTCCAGATACGCAGTATTTT.

This clonotype was recorded a few times. The chain recombines TRBV7-2 with TRBJ1-2; D possibly corresponds to TRBD1 (5 bases). Germline CDR1 and CDR2: SGHTA and FQGNSA. The CDR3 is made up of 16 amino acids. The ends were cut back, 5 bases at V and 1 base at J, with 17 bases in the middle. CDR3 nucleotides: TGTGCCAGCAGCCCCAGGGTTGCGCGGAATAACTATGGCTACACCTTC. Its protein is CASSPRVARNNYGYTF.

The chain has TRBV28 and TRBJ1-1; no reliable D call. The CDR3 contains 11 residues. From germline, CDR1 is MDHEN and CDR2 SYDVKM. The ends were cut back, 4 bases at V and 5 bases at J, with 5 bases in the middle. The CDR3 DNA reads TGTGCCAGCAGTTCGATGACTGAAGCTTTCTTT. As protein: CASSSMTEAFF.

This clonotype was picked up a small number of times. The chain joins TRBV11-2 to TRBJ1-5; 7 bases match TRBD1. Trimming took 4 bases from V and 6 from J; bases not matched to a gene: 9. Germline assignment: CDR1 SGHAT and CDR2 FQNNGV. The CDR3 is made up of 15 amino acids. CDR3 nucleotides: TGTGCCAGCAGCTCGACAGGGATCTTGGGTCAGCCCCAGCATTTT. As protein: CASSSTGILGQPQHF.

The J gene is TRBJ2-3, the V gene TRBV11-2; D is uncertain. V was cut by 7 bases and J by 0 bases, with 17 bases left in between. The CDR3 is 16 residues long. From germline, CDR1 is SGHAT and CDR2 FQNNGV. This CDR3 reads CASNDRARSSTDTQYF. CDR3 nucleotide sequence: TGTGCCAGCAACGATAGGGCCAGATCTAGCACAGATACGCAGTATTTT.

The rearrangement links TRBV7-9 to TRBJ2-1, with D possibly called TRBD1 or TRBD2 (5 bases each). Trimming removed 5 bases at V and 6 bases at J, with 14 bases between. Germline values: CDR1 SEHNR, CDR2 FQNEAQ (reference sequence). The CDR3 is 14 residues long. The CDR3 protein is CASSPRDGVNEQFF. The CDR3 nucleotides read TGTGCCAGCAGCCCCCGGGACGGGGTCAATGAGCAGTTCTTC.

The chain links TRBV11-3 to TRBJ1-1; D gene unclear. The CDR3 length is 12 residues. CDR1 and CDR2 from the germline V gene are SGHNT and YENEEA. Trimming left V 3 bases short and J 2 bases short, with 4 bases between. The CDR3 is CASSFANTEAFF. CDR3 sequence (DNA): TGTGCCAGCAGCTTTGCCAACACTGAAGCTTTCTTT.

This chain uses TRBV6-5 with TRBJ2-1; D ambiguous. Germline CDR1 MNHEY, CDR2 SVGAGI. V was pared by 2 bases and J by 10 bases, with 6 bases between. The CDR3 is 11 amino acids. CDR3 nucleotide sequence: TGTGCCAGCAGTTACGCGCACGAGCAGTTCTTC. Translation gives CASSYAHEQFF.

The V call is TRBV3-1, the J call TRBJ1-2, with 7 bases matching TRBD1. This CDR3 region has 15 residues. Germline V gene sequence: CDR1 LGHDT, CDR2 YNNKEL (reference sequence). The V and J ends lost 0 bases and 5 bases, in that order; junction bases with no gene match: 6. Here the CDR3 reads CASSQEGTALYGYTF. The CDR3 DNA reads as TGTGCCAGCAGCCAAGAGGGGACAGCCCTTTATGGCTACACCTTC.

The chain carries TRBV14 and TRBJ2-7; possible D gene TRBD1, 6 bases. The CDR3 consists of 16 residues. Between the trimmed V and J ends, which lost 0 bases and 2 bases, there was a span of 14 bases. Germline-derived CDR1 and CDR2 are SGHDN and FVKESK. The CDR3 DNA is TGTGCCAGCAGCCAAGATCCCGGGACATACCCCTACGAGCAGTACGTC. This codes for CASSQDPGTYPYEQYV.